Listed below are T cell receptor beta chains from one sample, sequenced in a study of OX40 agonist ivuxolimab in advanced cancers. TCRdb's copy holds only in-frame clones and misses some; the assay was immunoSEQ multiplex PCR. Here the sample spans 40,000 to 60,000 clones, under 90% being singletons. Sequenced here: CD4+ or CD8+ T cells sorted from blood, sampled in a trial of the OX40 agonist ivuxolimab. The receptor source for this set is an adult with an advanced solid tumor such as melanoma, head and neck, liver or kidney cancer. The CDR3 runs from the conserved cysteine through the conserved F or W.

V gene	J gene	CDR3 protein
TRBV5-1	TRBJ2-3	CASTTGGSTDTQYF
TRBV7-9	TRBJ2-1	CASSLEWDEQFF
TRBV28	TRBJ2-1	CASSLDLDTSYNEQFF
TRBV4-3	-	CASSQDSHDSGGTYEQYF
TRBV1	TRBJ2-2	CTSSQDRGLAGGHTGELFF
TRBV7-9	TRBJ1-2	CASSFPRPSNYGYTF
TRBV9	TRBJ2-3	CASREISGGTQYF
TRBV9	TRBJ2-3	CASSVGEHPTDTQYF
TRBV5-4	TRBJ1-1	CASSLSAGRFTEAFF
TRBV10-1	TRBJ2-7	CASSDFTGLDEQYF
TRBV7-7	TRBJ1-1	CASSLAAERMNTEAFF
TRBV7-9	TRBJ2-5	CASSPPLGQGGETQYF
TRBV6-1	TRBJ1-2	CASSEATAGPLWGYTF
TRBV27	TRBJ2-1	CASSPRGSYNEQFF
TRBV28	TRBJ1-5	CASRDRSSYSNQPQHF
TRBV19	TRBJ1-4	CASSIIYGEKLFF
TRBV6-5	TRBJ2-3	CASSTGISTDTQYF
TRBV10-3	TRBJ2-1	CAISDPGSRDNEQFF
TRBV19	TRBJ1-2	CASSLLPGQGSLNYGYTF
TRBV27	TRBJ1-1	CASSFSGGNTEAFF
TRBV5-4	TRBJ1-1	CASSPGTVNTEAFF
TRBV15	TRBJ2-6	CATSALIGTESSGANVLTF
TRBV5-6	TRBJ1-2	CASSLEGQGYGYGYTF
TRBV9	TRBJ1-3	CASSVVPGLSSGNTIYF
TRBV4-2	TRBJ2-7	CASSQSDLYEQYF
TRBV7-9	TRBJ2-1	CASSSTSGSSYNEQFF
TRBV27	TRBJ2-5	CASSLTDRVGPETQYF
TRBV6-6	TRBJ1-4	CASSYTRGGTNEKLFF
TRBV5-4	TRBJ1-2	CASSLWQGAGYGYTF
TRBV27	TRBJ1-4	CASSLGDEKLFF
TRBV15	TRBJ2-1	CATSIFSGGGNEQFF
TRBV29-1	TRBJ1-2	CSVEGEGPIYGYTF
TRBV7-9	TRBJ1-1	CASRGVATEAFF
TRBV4-1	TRBJ2-5	CASRLGETQYF
TRBV9	TRBJ2-1	CASSPWGGGNEQFF
TRBV10-3	TRBJ1-1	CAISGQDRDTEAFF
TRBV4-1	TRBJ2-1	CASSQEGRDNEQFF
TRBV18	TRBJ2-1	CASSPGGEVDEQFF
TRBV30	TRBJ2-1	CAWSVGGAPYNEQFF
TRBV27	TRBJ2-3	CASSLTRDYTFTTDTQYF
TRBV9	TRBJ2-7	CASSVGTGSSYEQYF
TRBV4-2	TRBJ2-7	CASSQVGQGAYEQYF
TRBV11-2	TRBJ1-1	CASSRTGRITEAFF
TRBV7-2	TRBJ1-3	CASSLWNSRNTIYF
TRBV27	TRBJ1-1	CASSFVRDTEAFF
TRBV9	TRBJ1-3	CASSVGTGLDTIYF
TRBV11-2	TRBJ2-7	CASSSGTSVSYEQYF
TRBV5-1	TRBJ2-2	CASSLGGSAGELFF
TRBV10-1	TRBJ2-3	CASSDTDTQYF